This entry is about one T cell receptor beta chain. Blood collection times were about day -28 and days 30, 100, 180 posttransplant. The sample is drawn from a study of T cell clonotyping in hematopoietic cell transplantation. Trimming cost V 6 bases and J 0 bases, with 14 bases left between them. Germline values: CDR1 SQVTM, CDR2 ANQGSEA. This CDR3 region has 14 residues. Assay: immunoSEQ multiplex PCR; the TCRdb copy retains only in-frame clones and omits some. The sample lists some 14,000 clones; nearly 95% were seen once. The sample here was PBMCs, taken 30 days after allogeneic stem cell transplant. The chain couples TRBV29-1 to TRBJ1-1; perhaps TRBD1 as D (5 bases). This TCR derives from a male patient in his sixties or seventies who had an allogeneic stem cell transplant from an unrelated donor, so the T cells may come from the graft donor. Some clones in this sample may be carry-over from other donors' samples. CDR3 sequence (DNA): TGCAGCGTCCTCCCCCAGGACATGAACACTGAAGCTTTCTTT. As protein: CSVLPQDMNTEAFF.